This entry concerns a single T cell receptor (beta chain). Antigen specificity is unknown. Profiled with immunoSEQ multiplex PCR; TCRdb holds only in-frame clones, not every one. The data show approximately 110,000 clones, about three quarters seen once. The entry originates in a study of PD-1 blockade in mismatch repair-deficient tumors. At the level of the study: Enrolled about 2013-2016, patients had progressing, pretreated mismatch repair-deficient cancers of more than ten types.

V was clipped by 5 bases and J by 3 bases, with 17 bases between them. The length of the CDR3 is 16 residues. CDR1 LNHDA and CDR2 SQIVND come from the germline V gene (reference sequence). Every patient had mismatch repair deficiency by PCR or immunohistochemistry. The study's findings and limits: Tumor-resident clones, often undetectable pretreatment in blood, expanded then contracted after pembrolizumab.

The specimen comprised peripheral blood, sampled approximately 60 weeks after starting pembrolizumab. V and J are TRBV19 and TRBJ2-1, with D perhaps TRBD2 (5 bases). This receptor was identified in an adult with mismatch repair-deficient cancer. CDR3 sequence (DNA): TGTGCCAGTAGTGCCAGTGGCGGGCGGGTCTACAATGAGCAGTTCTTC. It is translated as CASSASGGRVYNEQFF.